This is a list of T cell receptor beta chains from one sample in a study of beta chain features in type 1 diabetes. Only in-frame clones appear in the TCRdb table, and some are missing; sequencing was by immunoSEQ multiplex PCR. Of around 150,000 clones in the sample, about 8.5% were seen once. The sample comprised central memory CD4+ T cells from blood. These receptors were obtained from a man aged 18 to 35 in good health. CDR3s include the opening cysteine and the closing phenylalanine or tryptophan. Each record gives: J gene, V gene, CDR3 length, clone size, D gene, CDR3 protein, CDR3 DNA. The D gene is left open where the match is weak. Rows give clone size only sometimes, using once, few, many, or a class for an expanded clone.

j_call: TRBJ1-1
v_call: TRBV7-2
cdr3_length: 13
clone_size: .
d_call: .
cdr3_aa: CASSLRGNTEAFF
cdr3_nt: TGTGCCAGCAGCCTCAGGGGGAACACTGAAGCTTTCTTT

j_call: TRBJ2-2
v_call: TRBV6-5
cdr3_length: 15
clone_size: .
d_call: TRBD1
cdr3_aa: CASQSTGANTGELFF
cdr3_nt: TGTGCCAGCCAATCGACAGGGGCAAACACCGGGGAGCTGTTTTTT

j_call: TRBJ2-3
v_call: TRBV6-4
cdr3_length: 13
clone_size: few
d_call: .
cdr3_aa: CASSELAGDTQYF
cdr3_nt: TGTGCCAGCAGTGAGCTAGCTGGAGATACGCAGTATTTT

j_call: TRBJ1-3
v_call: TRBV6-5
cdr3_length: 16
clone_size: .
d_call: TRBD1
cdr3_aa: CASSYAGTGSGNTIYF
cdr3_nt: TGTGCCAGCAGTTACGCCGGGACAGGGTCTGGAAACACCATATATTTT

j_call: TRBJ2-3
v_call: TRBV15
cdr3_length: 15
clone_size: few
d_call: .
cdr3_aa: CATSRDRVNTDTQYF
cdr3_nt: TGTGCCACCAGCAGAGATCGGGTAAACACAGATACGCAGTATTTT

j_call: TRBJ2-3
v_call: TRBV20-1
cdr3_length: 11
clone_size: many
d_call: .
cdr3_aa: CSGEIGDTQYF
cdr3_nt: TGCAGTGGGGAGATTGGAGATACGCAGTATTTT

j_call: TRBJ2-3
v_call: TRBV30
cdr3_length: 18
clone_size: .
d_call: TRBD2
cdr3_aa: CAWARTSPTSYSTDTQYF
cdr3_nt: TGTGCCTGGGCCAGGACTAGTCCTACCAGTTACAGCACAGATACGCAGTATTTT

j_call: TRBJ1-2
v_call: TRBV5-1
cdr3_length: 14
clone_size: few
d_call: TRBD1
cdr3_aa: CASSRNQGDYGYTF
cdr3_nt: TGCGCCAGCAGCCGCAATCAGGGGGACTATGGCTACACCTTC

j_call: TRBJ1-1
v_call: TRBV19
cdr3_length: 13
clone_size: many
d_call: .
cdr3_aa: CASSWQGSTEAFF
cdr3_nt: TGTGCCAGTAGTTGGCAGGGGAGCACTGAAGCTTTCTTT

j_call: TRBJ2-3
v_call: TRBV28
cdr3_length: 15
clone_size: few
d_call: .
cdr3_aa: CASSLLGGGTDTQYF
cdr3_nt: TGTGCCAGCAGTTTACTGGGGGGTGGCACAGATACGCAGTATTTT

j_call: TRBJ1-2
v_call: TRBV7-3
cdr3_length: 14
clone_size: few
d_call: TRBD1
cdr3_aa: CASSPRQGSYGYTF
cdr3_nt: TGTGCCAGCAGCCCCCGACAGGGGAGCTATGGCTACACCTTC

j_call: TRBJ2-5
v_call: TRBV6-6
cdr3_length: 15
clone_size: .
d_call: TRBD2
cdr3_aa: CASSDLAVYQETQYF
cdr3_nt: TGTGCCAGCAGTGATCTAGCGGTTTACCAAGAGACCCAGTACTTC

j_call: TRBJ2-2
v_call: TRBV28
cdr3_length: 17
clone_size: few
d_call: TRBD2
cdr3_aa: CASSLYLAGVGTGELFF
cdr3_nt: TGTGCCAGCAGCCTATATTTAGCGGGAGTCGGCACCGGGGAGCTGTTTTTT

j_call: TRBJ1-6
v_call: TRBV7-9
cdr3_length: 14
clone_size: .
d_call: .
cdr3_aa: CASSSTGGNSPLHF
cdr3_nt: TGTGCCAGCAGCTCTACGGGAGGGAATTCACCCCTCCACTTT

j_call: TRBJ1-5
v_call: TRBV4-2
cdr3_length: 15
clone_size: .
d_call: .
cdr3_aa: CASSQDGGGDQPQHF
cdr3_nt: TGTGCCAGCAGCCAAGATGGGGGAGGGGATCAGCCCCAGCATTTT

j_call: TRBJ2-2
v_call: TRBV25-1
cdr3_length: 15
clone_size: .
d_call: TRBD2
cdr3_aa: CASKTTGGNTGELFF
cdr3_nt: TGTGCCAGCAAGACCACGGGGGGGAACACCGGGGAGCTGTTTTTT

j_call: TRBJ2-3
v_call: TRBV9
cdr3_length: 15
clone_size: .
d_call: .
cdr3_aa: CASSVLQGGTDTQYF
cdr3_nt: TGTGCCAGCAGCGTACTACAGGGAGGCACAGATACGCAGTATTTT

j_call: TRBJ2-5
v_call: TRBV7-2
cdr3_length: 15
clone_size: .
d_call: TRBD1
cdr3_aa: CASSLGGQGSETQYF
cdr3_nt: TGTGCCAGCAGCTTAGGAGGACAGGGTTCGGAGACCCAGTACTTC

j_call: TRBJ2-4
v_call: TRBV18
cdr3_length: 16
clone_size: .
d_call: .
cdr3_aa: CASSPPFPLAKNIQYF
cdr3_nt: TGTGCCAGCTCACCACCGTTCCCACTAGCCAAAAACATTCAGTACTTC

j_call: TRBJ2-7
v_call: TRBV6-5
cdr3_length: 13
clone_size: few
d_call: TRBD1
cdr3_aa: CASSYLQGYEQYF
cdr3_nt: TGTGCCAGCAGTTATTTACAGGGGTACGAGCAGTACTTC

j_call: TRBJ1-1
v_call: TRBV28
cdr3_length: 15
clone_size: few
d_call: .
cdr3_aa: CASSGGGRGGTEAFF
cdr3_nt: TGTGCCAGCAGTGGGGGGGGAAGGGGCGGCACTGAAGCTTTCTTT

j_call: TRBJ2-1
v_call: TRBV7-9
cdr3_length: 15
clone_size: .
d_call: TRBD2
cdr3_aa: CASSLSGLAGGAQFF
cdr3_nt: TGTGCCAGCAGCCTTTCTGGACTAGCGGGAGGCGCGCAGTTCTTC

j_call: TRBJ2-1
v_call: TRBV6-1
cdr3_length: 14
clone_size: few
d_call: .
cdr3_aa: CASSYGQFYNEQFF
cdr3_nt: TGTGCCAGCAGTTATGGACAGTTCTACAATGAGCAGTTCTTC

j_call: TRBJ2-5
v_call: TRBV9
cdr3_length: 15
clone_size: .
d_call: TRBD1
cdr3_aa: CASSVAGTGGETQYF
cdr3_nt: TGTGCCAGCAGCGTAGCGGGGACAGGGGGCGAGACCCAGTACTTC

j_call: TRBJ1-2
v_call: TRBV18
cdr3_length: 15
clone_size: few
d_call: .
cdr3_aa: CASSPDSKSNYGYTF
cdr3_nt: TGTGCCAGCTCACCAGACAGCAAGTCTAACTATGGCTACACCTTC

j_call: TRBJ2-1
v_call: TRBV4-1
cdr3_length: 16
clone_size: .
d_call: TRBD2
cdr3_aa: CASSQERAGGLNEQFF
cdr3_nt: TGCGCCAGCAGCCAAGAGCGAGCGGGAGGCCTCAATGAGCAGTTCTTC

j_call: TRBJ2-2
v_call: TRBV7-3
cdr3_length: 15
clone_size: .
d_call: TRBD1
cdr3_aa: CATSEGQENTGELFF
cdr3_nt: TGTGCCACCTCGGAGGGACAGGAGAACACCGGGGAGCTGTTTTTT

j_call: TRBJ2-1
v_call: TRBV7-3
cdr3_length: 15
clone_size: few
d_call: .
cdr3_aa: CASSLAAGARSEQFF
cdr3_nt: TGTGCCAGCAGCTTAGCGGCAGGGGCTAGGAGTGAGCAGTTCTTC

j_call: TRBJ2-1
v_call: TRBV7-2
cdr3_length: 16
clone_size: few
d_call: .
cdr3_aa: CASSLYLTAGGNEQFF
cdr3_nt: TGTGCCAGCAGCTTATATTTGACTGCCGGTGGGAATGAGCAGTTCTTC

j_call: TRBJ1-2
v_call: TRBV11-2
cdr3_length: 13
clone_size: .
d_call: .
cdr3_aa: CASRWGDTYGYTF
cdr3_nt: TGTGCCAGCAGGTGGGGCGATACCTATGGCTACACCTTC

j_call: TRBJ2-7
v_call: TRBV7-2
cdr3_length: 14
clone_size: few
d_call: TRBD1
cdr3_aa: CASRKTGQGYEQYF
cdr3_nt: TGTGCCAGCAGAAAAACGGGACAGGGGTACGAGCAGTACTTC

j_call: TRBJ2-7
v_call: TRBV6-5
cdr3_length: 12
clone_size: few
d_call: .
cdr3_aa: CASSTGVREQYF
cdr3_nt: TGTGCCAGCAGTACGGGGGTAAGAGAGCAGTACTTC

j_call: TRBJ1-4
v_call: TRBV30
cdr3_length: 11
clone_size: .
d_call: .
cdr3_aa: CAWDQGGKLFF
cdr3_nt: TGTGCCTGGGATCAGGGAGGAAAACTGTTTTTT

j_call: TRBJ1-2
v_call: TRBV27
cdr3_length: 13
clone_size: many
d_call: .
cdr3_aa: CASSLRFNYGYTF
cdr3_nt: TGTGCCAGCAGTCTCAGGTTTAACTATGGCTACACCTTC

j_call: TRBJ1-5
v_call: TRBV27
cdr3_length: 12
clone_size: .
d_call: .
cdr3_aa: CASSFPDQPQHF
cdr3_nt: TGTGCCAGCAGTTTCCCAGATCAGCCCCAGCATTTT

j_call: TRBJ2-3
v_call: TRBV5-8
cdr3_length: 15
clone_size: .
d_call: .
cdr3_aa: CASSLRGGRRDTQYF
cdr3_nt: TGTGCCAGCAGCCTCCGTGGAGGGAGAAGAGATACGCAGTATTTT

j_call: TRBJ1-2
v_call: TRBV2
cdr3_length: 13
clone_size: .
d_call: TRBD1
cdr3_aa: CASSGGQGTGYTF
cdr3_nt: TGTGCCAGCAGTGGAGGACAGGGGACTGGCTACACCTTC

j_call: TRBJ2-3
v_call: TRBV19
cdr3_length: 15
clone_size: .
d_call: TRBD2
cdr3_aa: CASSRLAGDTDTQYF
cdr3_nt: TGTGCCAGTAGTAGGTTAGCGGGAGATACAGATACGCAGTATTTT

j_call: TRBJ1-2
v_call: TRBV7-2
cdr3_length: 13
clone_size: few
d_call: .
cdr3_aa: CASSTTRGAGYTF
cdr3_nt: TGTGCCAGCAGCACTACAAGGGGCGCCGGCTACACCTTC

j_call: TRBJ2-3
v_call: TRBV5-4
cdr3_length: 14
clone_size: few
d_call: TRBD2
cdr3_aa: CASSHGTSGATQYF
cdr3_nt: TGTGCCAGCAGCCATGGGACTAGCGGGGCAACGCAGTATTTT

j_call: TRBJ1-5
v_call: TRBV4-2
cdr3_length: 15
clone_size: .
d_call: .
cdr3_aa: CASSQDQGGNQPQHF
cdr3_nt: TGTGCCAGCAGCCAAGATCAGGGTGGCAATCAGCCCCAGCATTTT

j_call: TRBJ1-1
v_call: TRBV7-2
cdr3_length: 15
clone_size: few
d_call: TRBD1
cdr3_aa: CASSLAGTENTEAFF
cdr3_nt: TGTGCCAGCAGTCTAGCGGGGACAGAGAACACTGAAGCTTTCTTT

j_call: TRBJ2-7
v_call: TRBV4-2
cdr3_length: 15
clone_size: .
d_call: .
cdr3_aa: CASSPTGTSLYEQYF
cdr3_nt: TGTGCCAGCAGCCCGACCGGGACTTCCCTCTACGAGCAGTACTTC

j_call: TRBJ2-3
v_call: TRBV4-2
cdr3_length: 14
clone_size: few
d_call: .
cdr3_aa: CASSFGGAADTQYF
cdr3_nt: TGTGCCAGCAGCTTTGGGGGGGCCGCAGATACGCAGTATTTT

j_call: TRBJ2-2
v_call: TRBV6-1
cdr3_length: 16
clone_size: few
d_call: TRBD1
cdr3_aa: CASSEPRQGGTGELFF
cdr3_nt: TGTGCCAGCAGTGAACCACGACAGGGCGGCACCGGGGAGCTGTTTTTT

j_call: TRBJ2-4
v_call: TRBV11-2
cdr3_length: 14
clone_size: few
d_call: .
cdr3_aa: CASSPSGSKTIQYF
cdr3_nt: TGTGCCAGCAGCCCGTCCGGGTCCAAAACAATTCAGTACTTC

j_call: TRBJ2-6
v_call: TRBV29-1
cdr3_length: 14
clone_size: few
d_call: .
cdr3_aa: CSVPFQDSANVLTF
cdr3_nt: TGCAGCGTTCCGTTCCAGGACAGCGCCAACGTCCTGACTTTC

j_call: TRBJ2-3
v_call: TRBV9
cdr3_length: 15
clone_size: .
d_call: TRBD2
cdr3_aa: CASSGSAGVTDTQYF
cdr3_nt: TGTGCCAGCAGCGGGTCCGCGGGGGTCACAGATACGCAGTATTTT

j_call: TRBJ2-5
v_call: TRBV7-2
cdr3_length: 14
clone_size: few
d_call: TRBD1
cdr3_aa: CASSFSGGQETQYF
cdr3_nt: TGTGCCAGCAGCTTCTCAGGGGGACAAGAGACCCAGTACTTC

j_call: TRBJ1-5
v_call: TRBV6-1
cdr3_length: 15
clone_size: .
d_call: TRBD1
cdr3_aa: CASRRDRGQNQPQHF
cdr3_nt: TGTGCCAGCAGACGGGACAGGGGGCAAAATCAGCCCCAGCATTTT

j_call: TRBJ2-2
v_call: TRBV7-9
cdr3_length: 13
clone_size: .
d_call: .
cdr3_aa: CASSLAGRGELFF
cdr3_nt: TGTGCCAGCAGCTTAGCGGGCCGCGGGGAGCTGTTTTTT

j_call: TRBJ1-4
v_call: TRBV29-1
cdr3_length: 16
clone_size: few
d_call: .
cdr3_aa: CSGGIQAFATNEKLFF
cdr3_nt: TGCAGCGGGGGAATACAGGCTTTCGCAACTAATGAAAAACTGTTTTTT

j_call: TRBJ2-3
v_call: TRBV28
cdr3_length: 17
clone_size: .
d_call: TRBD2
cdr3_aa: CASSLSTSGGARDTQYF
cdr3_nt: TGTGCCAGCAGTTTGAGTACTAGCGGGGGGGCCCGGGATACGCAGTATTTT